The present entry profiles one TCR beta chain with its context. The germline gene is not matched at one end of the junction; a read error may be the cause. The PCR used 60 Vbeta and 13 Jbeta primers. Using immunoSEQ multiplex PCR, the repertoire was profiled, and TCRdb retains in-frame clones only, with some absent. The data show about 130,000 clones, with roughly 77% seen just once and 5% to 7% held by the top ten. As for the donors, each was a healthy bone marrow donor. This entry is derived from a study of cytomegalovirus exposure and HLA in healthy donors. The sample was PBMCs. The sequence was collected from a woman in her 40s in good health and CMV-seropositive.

The CDR3 sequence is CASSLGVLAERPDF. DNA of the CDR3: TGCGCCAGCAGCTTGGGTGTCCTAGCGGAGCGTCCGGACTTC. J is TRBJ2-7 and V is TRBV5-1; 7 positions agree with TRBD2. The CDR3 extends over 14 amino acids. Germline V lookup: CDR1 SGHRS, CDR2 YFSETQ.